This TCR beta chain was identified in a study of blood T cell repertoires in COVID-19. Across the whole study: The analysed material was cDNA or gDNA that came from T cells, B-cell-depleted T cells, or PBMCs.

Study processing details: Amplifying reference gene primers gave estimates of nucleated cell counts. The repertoire was sequenced with immunoSEQ multiplex PCR; TCRdb's copy has only in-frame clones and lacks some. The V and J calls and clone size are taken from that table; D and trimming were inferred from the DNA. The table lists 110,000 to 150,000 clones, 85% of them singletons. This clone was observed once. Trimming stripped 5 bases from V and 0 bases from J, with 13 bases between. This CDR3 has 15 amino acids. In germline, CDR1 is KGHSH, CDR2 LQKENI. The sequencing sample was made of peripheral blood. The source of this sequence is a man over 45 with acute or convalescent COVID-19. V gene TRBV18 combines with J gene TRBJ1-1; D perhaps matches TRBD1 (6 bases). CDR3 DNA: TGTGCCAGCTCAAACAACAGGGAAGTGAACACTGAAGCTTTCTTT. Translation: CASSNNREVNTEAFF.